The TCR beta chain described here comes from a study of blood T cell repertoires in COVID-19. Study as a whole: Italy, Spain and the United States were the sources of the convalescent and acute COVID-19 samples. In each case, the material was cDNA or gDNA derived from T cells, B-cell-depleted T cells, or PBMCs.

Authors' processing steps: Amplification of reference gene primers provided the estimated nucleated cell counts. Profiled with immunoSEQ multiplex PCR; TCRdb holds only in-frame clones, not every one. V and J calls and clone size are copied from that table; D and trimming were computed from the DNA. The sample lists 290,000 or so clones; about nine tenths were seen once. The sequencing sample was made of peripheral blood. This receptor was identified in a man younger than 35 with active or convalescent COVID-19.

CDR3 sequence reads: CATQNLAGGGLTGELFF. In DNA, the CDR3 is TGTGCCACCCAGAACCTAGCGGGAGGCGGCCTGACCGGGGAGCTGTTTTTT. V gene TRBV10-3 combines with J gene TRBJ2-2; TRBD2 matches 11 bases. In germline, CDR1 is ENHRY, CDR2 SYGVKD. V shed 10 bases, J shed 5 bases, and the junction held 15 bases outside the gene matches. The CDR3 runs 17 residues.